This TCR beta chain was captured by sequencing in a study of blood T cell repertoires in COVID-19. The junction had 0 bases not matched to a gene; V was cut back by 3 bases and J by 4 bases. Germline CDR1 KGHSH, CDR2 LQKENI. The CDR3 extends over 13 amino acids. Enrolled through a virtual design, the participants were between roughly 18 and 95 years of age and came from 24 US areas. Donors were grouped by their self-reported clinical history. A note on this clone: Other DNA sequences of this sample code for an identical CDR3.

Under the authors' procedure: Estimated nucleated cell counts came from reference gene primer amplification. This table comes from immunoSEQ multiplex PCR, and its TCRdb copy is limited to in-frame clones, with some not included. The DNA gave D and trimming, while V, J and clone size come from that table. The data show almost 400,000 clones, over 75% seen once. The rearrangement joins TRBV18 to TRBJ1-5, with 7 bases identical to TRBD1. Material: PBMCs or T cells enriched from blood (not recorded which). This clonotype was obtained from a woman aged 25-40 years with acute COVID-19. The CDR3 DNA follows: TGTGCCAGCTCACCGGACAGGAATCAGCCCCAGCATTTT. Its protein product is CASSPDRNQPQHF.